This T cell receptor beta chain came from a study of CD8+CD57+ T cells in acquired aplastic anemia. Findings of the study overall: Patients and controls were not found to differ significantly in CD8+ Simpson's diversity.

The V and J ends lost 4 bases and 6 bases respectively, with 11 bases between them. This CDR3 has 13 amino acids. In germline, CDR1 is SGHKS, CDR2 YYEKEE (reference sequence). Profiling that covered TCR beta VDJ and CDR3 relied on genomic DNA as its template. MiXCR, applied by TCRdb to the reads, yields one record per CDR3 protein. The sample consists of about 260,000 distinct CDR3 sequences, less than 85% of them appearing once. Comments on this clonotype: The antigen is not known.

Sequenced patients had shown CD8+CD57+ cell expansion by flow cytometry. All patients were therapy-naive when blood was sampled. The sequenced sample was sorted CD4+, CD8+, or CD8+CD57+ T cells (not recorded which) from PBMCs. The sequence was obtained from a human donor with aplastic anemia. This chain uses TRBV5-5 with TRBJ1-5, with D possibly TRBD1 on 6 matching bases. The CDR3 is CASSPSGAQPQHF. As DNA, the CDR3 is TGTGCCAGCAGCCCCTCAGGGGCTCAGCCCCAGCATTTT.